This T cell receptor (beta chain) was sequenced for a study of blood T cell repertoires in COVID-19. Study overall: Samples taken during acute and convalescent COVID-19 were collected in the United States, Italy and Spain.

As processed by the authors: Estimated nucleated cell counts came from reference gene primer amplification. Only in-frame clones appear in the TCRdb table, and some are missing; sequencing was by immunoSEQ multiplex PCR. D and trimming were read from the DNA, whereas the V and J calls and clone size are those reported in that table. The table has 150,000 to 200,000 clones, more than 85% seen once. Germline loops: CDR1 SGHTA, CDR2 FQGNSA. Trimming cost V 4 bases and J 4 bases, with 14 bases left between them. The length of the CDR3 is 14 residues. Sequences were obtained from peripheral blood. This receptor was taken from a woman older than 75 in a cohort sampled during active or convalescent COVID-19. The chain has TRBV7-2 and TRBJ2-7; D is perhaps TRBD1 (6 bases). The CDR3 spells CASSYRQVLYEQYF. Here the CDR3 DNA reads TGTGCCAGCAGCTACCGACAGGTACTATACGAGCAGTACTTC.